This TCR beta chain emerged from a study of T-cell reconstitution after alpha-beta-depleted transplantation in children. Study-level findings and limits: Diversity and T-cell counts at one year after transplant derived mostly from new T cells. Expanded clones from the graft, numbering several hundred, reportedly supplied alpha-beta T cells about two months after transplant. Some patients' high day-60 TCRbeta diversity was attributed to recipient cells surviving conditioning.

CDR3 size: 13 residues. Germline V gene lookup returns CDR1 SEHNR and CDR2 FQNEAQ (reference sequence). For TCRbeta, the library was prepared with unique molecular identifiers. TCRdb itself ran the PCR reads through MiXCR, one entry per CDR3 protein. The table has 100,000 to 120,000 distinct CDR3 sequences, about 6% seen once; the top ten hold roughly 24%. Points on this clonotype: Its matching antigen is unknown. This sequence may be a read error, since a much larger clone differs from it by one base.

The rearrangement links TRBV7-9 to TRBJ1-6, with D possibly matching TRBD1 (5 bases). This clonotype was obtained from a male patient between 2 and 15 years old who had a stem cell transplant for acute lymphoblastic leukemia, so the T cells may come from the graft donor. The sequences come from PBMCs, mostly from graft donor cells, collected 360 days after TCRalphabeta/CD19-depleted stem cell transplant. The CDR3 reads CASSFGGTSPPHF. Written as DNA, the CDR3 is TGTGCCAGCAGCTTCGGGGGAACCTCACCCCCCCACTTT.